The clone carrying this T cell receptor beta chain was counted between two and nine times. The antigen remains unidentified. Germline CDR1 is SGHTA and CDR2 is FQGNSA. Deletions cut 1 base from V and 2 bases from J, with 10 bases between. The CDR3 length is 15 residues. The data were produced by immunoSEQ multiplex PCR, yet TCRdb's version contains in-frame clones alone and is incomplete. The sample has approximately 85,000 clones; approximately 83% are singletons. The sample comes from a study of radiotherapy plus CTLA-4 blockade in lung cancer. Study-wide results and caveats: After treatment with radiotherapy plus ipilimumab, TCR clones that came from the tumor expanded in blood.

The source of this sequence is a human donor with non-small cell lung cancer who had a partial response to radiotherapy plus ipilimumab. This chain connects TRBV7-2 to TRBJ2-3; D unresolved. The specimen was peripheral blood, collected from a patient treated with radiotherapy plus ipilimumab. The CDR3 nucleotides read TGTGCCAGCAGCTTAGTTCCATCAAACACAGATACGCAGTATTTT. It translates to CASSLVPSNTDTQYF.